Listed here are 5 T cell receptor beta chains from one sample, sequenced in a study of spatial heterogeneity in lung cancer. Time point here: sample taken at primary tumor resection. Sequencing of whole RNA from tumor, nontumor lung or frozen PBMC involved no sorting. MiXCR was run by TCRdb on the 5' RACE reads, yielding one entry per CDR3 protein. Found here are 85,000 to 100,000 distinct CDR3 sequences, roughly 12% of them singletons; the top ten hold about 40%. This specimen consisted of PBMCs, obtained at surgery. Receptors originate from a male donor with early-stage non-small cell lung cancer.

A few counts support this clonotype. The chain links TRBV28 to TRBJ2-3; no definite D call. The germline CDR1 and CDR2 sequences are MDHEN and SYDVKM. CDR3 length equals 12 residues. V was pared by 4 bases and J by 5 bases, with 7 bases between. The CDR3 protein is CASSSTGDTQYF. CDR3 in DNA: TGTGCCAGCAGTTCAACTGGAGATACGCAGTATTTT.

This clonotype was observed a handful of times. The chain couples TRBV24-1 to TRBJ2-2, with D perhaps TRBD1 (5 bases). There are 14 residues in the CDR3. CDR1 and CDR2 from the germline V gene are KGHDR and SFDVKD. The V end lost 3 bases, the J end lost 7 bases, and 11 bases lay between the germline ends. This CDR3 reads CATSDDRRGGELFF. For the CDR3, the DNA is TGTGCCACCAGTGATGACAGAAGGGGCGGGGAGCTGTTTTTT.

This clonotype was seen at least ten times. The rearrangement links TRBV20-1 to TRBJ2-7; no reliable D call. The CDR3 consists of 13 residues. V gave up 6 bases and J gave up 0 bases, with 12 bases separating them. From germline, CDR1 is DFQATT and CDR2 SNEGSKA (reference sequence). The CDR3 DNA reads TGCAGTGCCCTAGGACCCAGCTCCTACGAGCAGTACTTC. Translation: CSALGPSSYEQYF.

This clonotype was recorded many times. The chain uses TRBV28 and TRBJ1-5; D ambiguous. The CDR3 has 12 residues. The V and J ends lost 2 bases and 2 bases respectively, with 1 base between them. The V gene's germline CDR1 is MDHEN and CDR2 SYDVKM. CDR3 residues: CASSLGNQPQHF. The DNA for the CDR3 is TGTGCCAGCAGTTTAGGCAATCAGCCCCAGCATTTT.

This clonotype was detected a few times. The chain recombines TRBV2 with TRBJ2-2; D not resolved. Trimming removed 2 bases from V and 10 bases from J, with 8 bases in between. The CDR3 spans 12 residues. The germline CDR1 and CDR2 sequences are SNHLY and FYNNEI. The CDR3 is CASSEMMEELFF. The CDR3 bases are TGTGCCAGCAGTGAAATGATGGAGGAGCTGTTTTTT.